Detailed here is one T cell receptor (beta chain). This sample was taken from a study of blood T cell repertoires in COVID-19. Trimming at V came to 7 bases and at J to 5 bases, leaving 5 bases not matched to a gene. Germline lookup yields CDR1 LGHNA and CDR2 YNFKEQ. The CDR3 is 15 amino acids. Sequencing was performed with immunoSEQ multiplex PCR; in TCRdb, only in-frame clones are kept and a portion is missing. Among 84,000 or so clones listed, around 80% were seen once. The chain has TRBV4-2 and TRBJ1-6, with 10 bases identical to TRBD1. This clonotype originated in a woman older than 75 with acute or convalescent COVID-19. Sequencing used peripheral blood. In DNA, the CDR3 is TGTGCCAGCACCTCCGGGACAGGGGATAATTCACCCCTCCACTTT. Translation gives CASTSGTGDNSPLHF.